This TCR beta chain was documented in a study of regulatory T cells in long-lasting Graves disease. Overall study: Persistent cases took antithyroid drugs over 5 years and stayed TSH receptor antibody positive.

Library construction for TCR beta used iRepertoire HTBI primers and Arm-PCR of CDR3 regions. In TCRdb, the multiplex PCR reads were re-called with MiXCR into one record per CDR3 protein. Of about 460,000 distinct CDR3 sequences listed, around a fifth were seen once; the top ten hold roughly 13%. Time point defined: persistent/refractory GD, antithyroid drugs over 5 years with positive TRAb. After RNA was extracted from PBMCs, the TCR library was made from it. Patients came through an endocrinology department, and that department was in Xi'an, China. This clonotype was seen ten or more times. In germline, CDR1 is MNHNS, CDR2 SASEGT. The CDR3 is 14 amino acids. V was cut by 5 bases and J by 15 bases, with 23 bases left in between.

This clonotype was obtained from a female donor with Graves disease. The chain couples TRBV6-1 to TRBJ2-4, with D tentatively TRBD1 (6 bases). The starting material was peripheral blood mononuclear cells (PBMCs), obtained when the disease was refractory, from a patient treated with antithyroid drugs. The CDR3 loop is CASSRSEDRARWYF. As DNA, the CDR3 is TGTGCCAGCAGTCGCTCTGAGGACAGAGCGAGGTGGTACTTC.